This TCR beta chain derives from a study of graft-versus-host responses after intestinal transplantation. Study-wide background: Transplants given to recipients were multivisceral, liver-intestinal, or isolated intestinal. Tacrolimus and steroids were given for about 3 years to all recipients after anti-thymocyte globulin induction. General study points: Maximum circulating GvH clone levels tracked with early post-transplant HvG decreases. GvH clones turned up in recipient marrow; some had shown up first in ileum or blood.

The protocol was immunoSEQ multiplex PCR, while the TCRdb copy is restricted to in-frame clones and leaves out a portion. The sample contains tens of thousands of clones, roughly 72% of which appear only once. Note on this clone: Its target is unknown.

To release intraepithelial and lamina propria lymphocytes, the graft tissue was processed. Germline V gives CDR1 MDHEN, CDR2 SYDVKM. J gave up 3 bases and V 3 bases, and 10 bases lay outside the gene matches. CDR3 length: 18 residues. Sequencing was performed on ileum tissue, taken 12 days after intestinal transplant. The genes are TRBV28 and TRBJ2-1; 11 nucleotides align to TRBD2. This TCR was sampled from a human patient who received an intestinal transplant, so some T cells may come from the graft donor. DNA of the CDR3: TGTGCCAGCAGTTTCCCCCCGACTAGCGGGGCCGTCTACAATGAGCAGTTCTTC. This sequence encodes CASSFPPTSGAVYNEQFF.